This note documents a single T cell receptor beta chain sequence. This receptor's antigen is unknown. Base-call qualities are not available, and no considerably larger clone is one nucleotide away. This sample was included in a study of cytotoxic CD8 clonotypes in ibrutinib-treated CLL (dated by TCRdb to the early 2020s). At the level of the whole study: The cohort included approximately 15 treatment-naive and eleven to twelve relapsed/refractory patients; approximately 17 were IGHV unmutated. Partial responses were observed in some 24 patients and complete responses in 2; after a median follow-up of around 68 months, remission was maintained in 14 patients and progression was observed in some twelve. Response samples were obtained after a median of about 13 months of treatment, with a range of roughly 6 to 40 months. An average of approximately 260,000 productive templates and some 99,000 productive rearrangements was obtained per sample. Longitudinal samples were available for about 30% of the 86 trial participants. Cryopreserved peripheral blood mononuclear cells were collected before treatment, at response, and at either disease progression or sustained remission. All remission and progressive disease samples were collected while patients were still receiving ibrutinib. Results and caveats for the whole study, not just this receptor: Clonality increased at ibrutinib response, stayed stable in sustained remission, and fell back toward baseline at progression. Lymph node repertoires were not examined, and the timing of sampling was not matched between patients in sustained remission and those whose disease progressed. At baseline, clonality was higher than in age-matched healthy donors and showed a strong correlation with circulating CD8+ T-cell counts. Public clonotypes were rare and either shrank or stayed stable during treatment, and the rise in clonality at ibrutinib response reflected expansion of private clonotypes.

Each clonotype received, on average, 10x coverage in deep resolution sequencing performed on a MiSeq, where the target depth lay between 1 in 1 million and 1 in 200,000 T cells. TCR beta libraries were generated with the immunoSEQ hsTCRB Kit. In the original analysis: The data were analyzed with ImmunoSEQ Analyzer and ImmunoSEQ Data Assistant, and V, D and J gene assignments followed IMGT definitions. Clonality was computed as one minus normalized Shannon entropy of productive rearrangement frequencies, ranging from 0 to 1. Only overrepresented clonotypes making up at least 0.05% of each patient's repertoire were included in the public clonotype analysis. Repertoires from some twelve age-matched healthy donors in immuneACCESS were used as clonality controls. TCRdb retrieved this table from immuneACCESS and kept in-frame rearrangements only. Not all clones are present; in checked studies, unresolved V genes account for under half, and no reason is known for the remainder. V and J calls plus clone size are reproduced from that table; the DNA served to infer D and trimming. This sample comprises under 200,000 clones, roughly 80% of them detected only once. The top ten hold roughly 2% of the sample.

Trimming removed 0 bases from V and 4 bases from J, leaving 14 bases between the germline ends. Based on the germline V gene, the CDR1 and CDR2 sequences are SGHRS and YFSETQ. There are 16 amino acids in the CDR3, from cysteine to phenylalanine inclusive. Only the CDR3 region is kept as DNA, spanning 48 bases read in frame from base 1. The meaning of the sample's time point label: 12 to 13 months on ibrutinib. For TCR beta library preparation, about 2 micrograms of genomic DNA was extracted from cryopreserved PBMCs. High-throughput TCR beta sequencing was performed on longitudinal blood samples from CLL patients receiving ibrutinib monotherapy. The patients took part in an open-label, single-center phase 2 trial of ibrutinib monotherapy.

This TCR derives from a human donor with chronic lymphocytic leukemia. The V and J genes are TRBV5-1 and TRBJ1-5; the D gene lacks a confident call. The material was PBMCs, obtained after 12 months of ibrutinib treatment. The CDR3: CASSLGPQGINQPQHF. The base sequence is TGCGCCAGCAGCTTGGGGCCCCAAGGAATAAATCAGCCCCAGCATTTT.